These 32 T cell receptor beta chains came from one sample sequenced in a study of cytomegalovirus exposure and HLA in healthy donors. In the PCR, 60 Vbeta and 13 Jbeta primers were used. Libraries were prepared by immunoSEQ multiplex PCR; TCRdb keeps only in-frame clonotypes and omits some of them. In the table there are 55,000 to 85,000 clones, 55% to 65% of which are singletons. The sequencing input was PBMCs. These receptors all come from a woman aged 50 to 65 in good health and CMV-seronegative.

The chain recombines TRBV30 with TRBJ1-6; TRBD1 might be the D (6 bases). Between the trimmed V and J ends, which lost 3 bases and 11 bases, there was a span of 11 bases. Looked up from germline, CDR1 is GTSNPN and CDR2 is SVGIG (reference sequence). The CDR3 has 12 residues. The CDR3 nucleotides read TGTGCCTGGAGACAGGGATTGGCACCCCTCCACTTT. Its protein is CAWRQGLAPLHF.

The chain combines TRBV18 with TRBJ1-2; D unresolved. Trimming pared 5 bases from V and 7 bases from J, leaving 14 bases between. CDR3 length: 13 residues. The germline CDR1 and CDR2 sequences are KGHSH and LQKENI. This chain's CDR3 is CASSTGQTPGYTF. CDR3 sequence (DNA): TGTGCCAGCTCAACGGGTCAAACTCCTGGCTACACCTTC.

As regards this clone: The same CDR3 also results from other DNA sequences found in this sample. The gene calls are TRBV18 and TRBJ1-5; TRBD1 matches at 8 bases. The ends lost 3 bases at V and 2 bases at J; junction bases unmatched: 3. The CDR3 totals 15 residues. Germline V gene data show CDR1 as KGHSH and CDR2 as LQKENI. This chain's CDR3 is CASSPSGQGNQPQHF. CDR3 coding DNA: TGTGCCAGCTCACCCTCGGGACAGGGCAATCAGCCCCAGCATTTT.

This chain joins TRBV19 and TRBJ2-7; 9 positions agree with TRBD1. The CDR3 totals 13 residues. V dropped 4 bases and J dropped 3; count of bases not matched to a gene: 1. The germline CDR1 and CDR2 sequences are LNHDA and SQIVND (reference sequence). The CDR3 nucleotides read TGTGCCAGTAGTACGGACAGGGGCTACGAGCAGTACTTC. Encoded protein: CASSTDRGYEQYF.

The chain employs TRBV27 and TRBJ1-4, with D possibly TRBD1 on 6 matching bases. V was pared by 3 bases and J by 13 bases, with 21 bases between. This CDR3 contains 15 residues. Germline CDR1 MNHEY, CDR2 SMNVEV (reference sequence). The DNA for the CDR3 is TGTGCCAGCAGTTTCCGTGGGACAACAGCGCCAAGACTGTTTTTT. Amino acid sequence: CASSFRGTTAPRLFF.

This clone appeared a single time. V usage is TRBV4-1 and J usage is TRBJ2-7; tentatively, D is TRBD1 (6 bases). This CDR3 has 14 amino acids. Germline V gene data show CDR1 as MGHRA and CDR2 as YSYEKL. Between the trimmed V and J ends, which lost 1 base and 0 bases, there was a span of 7 bases. CDR3: CASSQVQGSYEQYF. CDR3 DNA: TGCGCCAGCAGCCAAGTACAGGGCTCCTACGAGCAGTACTTC.

The rearrangement uses TRBV4-2 and TRBJ2-6, with a tentative D call TRBD2 (5 bases). Germline assignment: CDR1 LGHNA and CDR2 YNFKEQ. This CDR3 comprises 17 residues. V lost 0 bases and J lost 0, with 9 bases in between. The CDR3 region is CASSQEWRSSGANVLTF. The CDR3 DNA follows: TGTGCCAGCAGCCAAGAATGGAGGAGCTCTGGGGCCAACGTCCTGACTTTC.

This clone occurred once. V is TRBV7-2 and J is TRBJ2-7; 13 nucleotides match TRBD2. CDR1 and CDR2 (germline): SGHTA, FQGNSA. The CDR3 sequence is 15 residues long. V lost 0 bases and J lost 9; bases outside the gene matches: 5. DNA of the CDR3: TGTGCCAGCAGCTTAGCAGGACTAGCGGGAGTTTCGCAGTACTTC. It codes for CASSLAGLAGVSQYF.

This clone was found a few times. The rearrangement links TRBV18 to TRBJ1-5; a weak D match, TRBD1 (5 bases). Germline V gene sequence: CDR1 KGHSH, CDR2 LQKENI. This CDR3 has 15 amino acids. The germline V and J ends were trimmed by 0 bases and 6 bases, with 12 bases remaining between them. The chain's CDR3 is CASSPPQGVGQPQHF. CDR3 nucleotides: TGTGCCAGCTCACCACCCCAGGGTGTGGGTCAGCCCCAGCATTTT.

V gene TRBV27 combines with J gene TRBJ1-2; no definite D call. The germline V gene has CDR1 MNHEY and CDR2 SMNVEV (reference sequence). Trimming removed 5 bases at V and 5 bases at J, with 12 bases between. CDR3 length equals 13 residues. The CDR3 is CASSTDKQYGYTF. The CDR3 nucleotides read TGTGCCAGCAGTACCGACAAGCAGTATGGCTACACCTTC.

The chain employs TRBV19 and TRBJ1-5; perhaps TRBD1 as D (6 bases). The CDR3 is 15 amino acids. Germline CDR1 and CDR2: LNHDA and SQIVND (reference sequence). V was clipped by 5 bases and J by 0 bases, with 11 bases between them. CDR3 bases: TGTGCCAGTAGTTGGACAGTCCGTAGCAATCAGCCCCAGCATTTT. This codes for CASSWTVRSNQPQHF.

The J gene is TRBJ2-1, the V gene TRBV19, with 9 nucleotides matching TRBD2. Unmatched junction bases numbered 9, after V lost 3 bases and J lost 9 bases. Germline V CDR1 and CDR2: LNHDA, SQIVND (reference sequence). This CDR3 region has 15 residues. CDR3 loop: CASSIRLAGSGEQFF. The CDR3 DNA reads as TGTGCCAGTAGTATCAGGCTAGCGGGATCTGGTGAGCAGTTCTTC.

As to this clone: It is unclear where the CDR3 begins or ends on the DNA, so no DNA is shown, and the CDR3 is as TCRdb lists it. The rearrangement links TRBV2 to TRBJ2-1; the table's D call TRBD2 went unverified against the DNA. The CDR3 length equals 13 residues, ends included. Germline-derived CDR1 and CDR2 are SNHLY and FYNNEI. The chain's CDR3 is CASSVASGISEFF.

The rearrangement joins TRBV5-1 to TRBJ1-1, with D hard to call. Looked up from germline, CDR1 is SGHRS and CDR2 is YFSETQ. The CDR3 consists of 13 residues. V was shortened by 4 bases and J by 2 bases, with 9 bases between the two germline ends. The CDR3 DNA is TGCGCCAGCAGCGAACAGCACAACACTGAAGCTTTCTTT. It yields the protein CASSEQHNTEAFF.

The J gene is TRBJ1-5, the V gene TRBV5-8, with 7 bases that match TRBD1. Germline loops: CDR1 SGHTS, CDR2 YDEGEE. V lost 1 base, J lost 0 bases, and 7 bases stayed unmatched. The CDR3 runs 17 residues. In DNA form, the CDR3 reads TGTGCCAGCAGCTTGACAGGGGACGGCTATAGCAATCAGCCCCAGCATTTT. Translation: CASSLTGDGYSNQPQHF. The variable domain in full, with the rest retrieved from reference TRBV5-8 and TRBJ1-5, is EAGVTQSPTHLIKTRGQQATLRCSPISGHTSVYWYQQALGLGLQFLLWYDEGEERNRGNFPPRFSGRQFPNYSSELNVNALELEDSALYLCASSLTGDGYSNQPQHFGDGTRLSIL.

The chain joins TRBV9 to TRBJ1-3, with TRBD1 identical over 7 bases. The CDR3 loop spans 17 amino acids. V lost 3 bases and J lost 3; bases outside the gene matches: 12. Germline V gene lookup returns CDR1 SGDLS and CDR2 YYNGEE. CDR3 loop: CASSATIDRVVGNTIYF. In DNA form, the CDR3 reads TGTGCCAGCAGCGCCACCATCGACAGGGTAGTTGGAAACACCATATATTTT. Filled out from reference TRBV9 and TRBJ1-3, the complete variable domain reads DSGVTQTPKHLITATGQRVTLRCSPRSGDLSVYWYQQSLDQGLQFLIQYYNGEERAKGNILERFSAQQFPDLHSELNLSSLELGDSALYFCASSATIDRVVGNTIYFGEGSWLTVV.

Written as DNA, the CDR3 is TGTGCCAGCAGCTCTGGGACTAGCCCCTACGAGCAGTACTTC. Amino acids: CASSSGTSPYEQYF. This rearrangement joins TRBV5-4 to TRBJ2-7, with TRBD2 identical over 9 bases. This CDR3 is built from 14 residues. V lost 3 bases, J lost 2 bases, and 3 bases stayed unmatched. Germline V gene data show CDR1 as SGHNT and CDR2 as YYREEE (reference sequence).

V is TRBV6-5 and J is TRBJ2-2; 10 bases agree with TRBD2. Germline loops: CDR1 MNHEY, CDR2 SVGAGI. The V gene end was trimmed by 11 bases and the J gene end by 4 bases; junction bases not matched to a gene: 7. CDR3 length: 14 amino acids. In DNA form, the CDR3 reads TGTGCCCTTCTAGCGGGAGAGGGCACCGGGGAGCTGTTTTTT. Translated, it gives CALLAGEGTGELFF.

The chain combines TRBV19 with TRBJ2-7, with D possibly matching TRBD1 (5 bases). V was clipped by 1 base and J by 1 base, with 11 bases between them. Germline V gives CDR1 LNHDA, CDR2 SQIVND (reference sequence). The CDR3 is 15 amino acids. The CDR3 sequence: CASSIVFDSSYEQYF. CDR3 nucleotide sequence: TGTGCCAGTAGTATAGTCTTTGACAGTTCCTACGAGCAGTACTTC.

The chain employs TRBV4-3 and TRBJ2-7; D might be TRBD1 (5 bases). The V end lost 0 bases, the J end lost 4 bases, and 10 bases lay between the germline ends. Germline CDR1 and CDR2: LGHNA and YSLEER. The CDR3 totals 14 residues. This CDR3 is CASSQDRVRYEQYF. CDR3 in DNA: TGCGCCAGCAGCCAAGACAGGGTGAGGTACGAGCAGTACTTC.

In the case of this clone: This sample includes further DNA sequences coding for the same CDR3. The chain links TRBV4-3 to TRBJ2-5, with 9 positions matching TRBD1. V trimming: 3 bases; J trimming: 4 bases; junction bases outside the gene matches: 0. The CDR3 has 13 amino acids. Germline CDR1 LGHNA, CDR2 YSLEER. The CDR3 loop is CASSQDRGETQYF. CDR3 bases: TGCGCCAGCAGCCAGGACAGGGGAGAGACCCAGTACTTC.

This clone has only a few counts. This sequence joins TRBV30 and TRBJ2-1; TRBD1 aligns across 11 bases. The germline V gene has CDR1 GTSNPN and CDR2 SVGIG (reference sequence). The CDR3 runs 13 residues. The V segment lost 7 bases and the J segment 7 bases; nucleotides outside the gene matches: 6. Here the CDR3 reads CAYRDRGGNEQFF. The CDR3 nucleotides read TGTGCCTACCGGGACAGGGGGGGTAATGAGCAGTTCTTC.

The chain recombines TRBV7-9 with TRBJ2-5, with TRBD1 identical over 7 bases. Germline trimming cut 0 bases from V and 2 bases from J; bases unmatched to any gene: 3. In germline, CDR1 is SEHNR, CDR2 FQNEAQ (reference sequence). This CDR3 has 15 residues. CDR3 DNA: TGTGCCAGCAGCTTAGCGCTGACAGGGCAAGAGACCCAGTACTTC. The encoded protein is CASSLALTGQETQYF.

The V and J genes are TRBV6-5 and TRBJ1-1; 10 bases are shared with TRBD1. The trim removed 5 bases at V and 4 bases at J, leaving 7 bases unmatched. CDR1 is MNHEY and CDR2 is SVGAGI in the germline V gene. The CDR3 has 15 residues. CDR3 region: CASSGQGEVRTEAFF. The CDR3 DNA reads as TGTGCCAGCAGTGGACAGGGGGAGGTTCGCACTGAAGCTTTCTTT.

In nucleotides, the CDR3 is TGTGCCACCAGCAGAGATCGATCGGCGGGAGCAGGATTCCCCTACGAGCAGTACTTC. It encodes CATSRDRSAGAGFPYEQYF. The rearrangement links TRBV15 to TRBJ2-7; 7 bases align to TRBD2. Germline CDR1 and CDR2: LNHNV and YYDKDF (reference sequence). J lost 2 bases, V lost 0 bases, and 16 bases had no gene match. This CDR3 contains 19 residues.

The chain recombines TRBV16 with TRBJ2-7, with 9 bases matching TRBD2. Germline loops: CDR1 KGHSY, CDR2 FQNENV. The CDR3 runs 16 residues. The trim removed 1 base at V and 6 bases at J, leaving 10 bases unmatched. The DNA for the CDR3 is TGTGCCAGCAGCCAATACCCTAGCGGGGAGACAGGCGAGCAGTACTTC. Translating it yields CASSQYPSGETGEQYF. The full variable domain, its missing parts supplied by reference TRBV16 and TRBJ2-7, is GEEVAQTPKHLVRGEGQKAKLYCAPIKGHSYVFWYQQVLKNEFKFLISFQNENVFDETGMPKERFSAKCLPNSPCSLEIQATKLEDSAVYFCASSQYPSGETGEQYFGPGTRLTVT.

This rearrangement joins TRBV5-1 to TRBJ2-1; 7 nucleotides match TRBD2. The CDR3 contains 16 residues. Losses at the gene ends were 1 base for V and 0 bases for J; bases not matched to a gene: 4. CDR1 and CDR2 (germline): SGHRS, YFSETQ. CDR3 protein: CASSLTGGSSYNEQFF. The DNA for the CDR3 is TGCGCCAGCAGCTTGACCGGCGGGAGCTCCTACAATGAGCAGTTCTTC.

The chain has TRBV4-3 and TRBJ2-2; 7 bases align to TRBD1. Germline lookup yields CDR1 LGHNA and CDR2 YSLEER. Losses at the gene ends were 3 bases for V and 5 bases for J; bases not matched to a gene: 18. CDR3 length: 19 residues. The DNA for the CDR3 is TGCGCCAGCAGCCACATCCTGGGCCCGACAGGGACGGTTACCGGGGAGCTGTTTTTT. Translated: CASSHILGPTGTVTGELFF.

The rearrangement joins TRBV25-1 to TRBJ1-1, with a possible D match to TRBD1 (6 bases). Germline V gene sequence: CDR1 MGHDK, CDR2 SYGVNS. The CDR3 has 15 amino acids. Between the trimmed V and J ends, which lost 2 bases and 4 bases, there was a span of 14 bases. The CDR3 DNA reads as TGTGCCAGCAGTGAACTTGGCAGGGGACCCACTGAAGCTTTCTTT. It translates to CASSELGRGPTEAFF. The full variable domain, completed using reference TRBV25-1 and TRBJ1-1, is EADIYQTPRYLVIGTGKKITLECSQTMGHDKMYWYQQDPGMELHLIHYSYGVNSTEKGDLSSESTVSRIRTEHFPLTLESARPSHTSQYLCASSELGRGPTEAFFGQGTRLTVV.

The CDR3 region is CATSPSGGGGYTF. Here the CDR3 DNA reads TGTGCCACCAGCCCCAGTGGGGGAGGAGGCTACACCTTC. This chain uses TRBV15 with TRBJ1-2, with D maybe TRBD1 (5 bases). The CDR3 is made up of 13 amino acids. Trimming left V 5 bases short and J 8 bases short, with 15 bases between. The germline V gene has CDR1 LNHNV and CDR2 YYDKDF (reference sequence).

The J gene is TRBJ1-1, the V gene TRBV27; TRBD1 matches at 7 bases. The germline V gene encodes CDR1 MNHEY and CDR2 SMNVEV (reference sequence). Trimming at V came to 1 base and at J to 8 bases, leaving 4 bases not matched to a gene. The CDR3 sequence is 13 residues long. The CDR3 spells CASSLLDRREAFF. CDR3 nucleotide sequence: TGTGCCAGCAGTTTATTGGACAGGAGAGAAGCTTTCTTT.

The chain employs TRBV27 and TRBJ2-1; 12 positions agree with TRBD1. CDR3 length equals 15 residues. J was trimmed by 10 bases and V by 5 bases; bases with no gene match: 9. Germline CDR1 reads MNHEY; CDR2 reads SMNVEV (reference sequence). The CDR3 sequence is CASSPGTGGFREQFF. DNA of the CDR3: TGTGCCAGCAGTCCCGGGACAGGGGGCTTTAGAGAGCAGTTCTTC.